This TCR beta chain appears in the sequencing data of a study of breast tumors, draining lymph nodes, adjacent tissues. The lymph nodes were axillary draining lymph nodes from breast cancer patients. CDR1 and CDR2 from the germline V gene are DFQATT and SNEGSKA (reference sequence). There are 8 residues in the CDR3. V was pared by 5 bases and J by 8 bases, with 0 bases between. TCRdb passed the multiplex PCR reads through MiXCR, listing each CDR3 protein once. The table lists around 150,000 distinct CDR3 sequences, 32% of them singletons, with about 2.5% in the top ten. This receptor was taken from a female donor with breast cancer. Some clones in this sample may be carry-over from other donors' samples. Sequenced input: axillary lymph node tissue. The rearrangement joins TRBV20-1 to TRBJ1-4; no definite D call. CDR3 protein: CSAEKLFF. In DNA, the CDR3 is TGCAGTGCTGAAAAACTGTTTTTT.